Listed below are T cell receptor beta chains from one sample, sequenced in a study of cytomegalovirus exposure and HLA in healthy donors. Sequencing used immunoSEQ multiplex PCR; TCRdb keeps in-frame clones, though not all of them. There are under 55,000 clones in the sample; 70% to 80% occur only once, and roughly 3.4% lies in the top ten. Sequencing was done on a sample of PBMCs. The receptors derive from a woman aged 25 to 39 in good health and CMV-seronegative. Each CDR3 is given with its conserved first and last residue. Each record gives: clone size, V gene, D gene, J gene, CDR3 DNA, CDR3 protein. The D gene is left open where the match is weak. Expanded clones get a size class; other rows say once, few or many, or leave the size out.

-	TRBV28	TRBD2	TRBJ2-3	TGTGCCAGCAGTCCTTCGACTAGCGGGGGGTTTTACGATACGCAGTATTTT	CASSPSTSGGFYDTQYF
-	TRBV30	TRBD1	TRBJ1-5	TGTGCCTGGAGTGTACAGGGGGGTTCTGGCTATAGCAATCAGCCCCAGCATTTT	CAWSVQGGSGYSNQPQHF
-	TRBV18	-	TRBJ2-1	TGTGCCAGCTCACCACAGGCTAGCGTGAATGAGCAGTTCTTC	CASSPQASVNEQFF
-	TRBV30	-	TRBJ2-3	TGTGCCTGGACCCTGACAGATACGCAGTATTTT	CAWTLTDTQYF
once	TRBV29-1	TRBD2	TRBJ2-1	TGCAGCGTTCTGACTAGCGGGAGTACCAATGAGCAGTTCTTC	CSVLTSGSTNEQFF
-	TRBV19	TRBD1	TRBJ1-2	TGTGCCAGTACCGACAGGGCCTATGGCTACACCTTC	CASTDRAYGYTF
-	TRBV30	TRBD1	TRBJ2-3	TGTGCCTGGAGCCGAGGGACAGGGGGCTCCCCAGATACGCAGTATTTT	CAWSRGTGGSPDTQYF
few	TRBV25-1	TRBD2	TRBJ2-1	TGTGCCAGCAGTGAAGGGCTAGCGGTCAATGAGCAGTTCTTC	CASSEGLAVNEQFF
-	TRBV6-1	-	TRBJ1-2	TGTGCCAGCGGGGCAGGGCAGATGGGGGGCTACACCTTC	CASGAGQMGGYTF
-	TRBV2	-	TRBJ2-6	TGTGCCAGCGCCCTGATGGGCAGAAGGTCTGGGGCCAACGTCCTGACTTTC	CASALMGRRSGANVLTF
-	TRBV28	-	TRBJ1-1	TGTGCCAGCAGTTTTCCCCGTACTGAAGCTTTCTTT	CASSFPRTEAFF
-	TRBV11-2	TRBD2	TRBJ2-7	TGTGCCAGCAGCTTTCGGCTAGCGGACTACGAGCAGTACTTC	CASSFRLADYEQYF
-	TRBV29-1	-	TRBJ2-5	TGCAGCGTCTCGTCCGAGGCGGTTGAGACCCAGTACTTC	CSVSSEAVETQYF
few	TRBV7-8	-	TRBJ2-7	TGTGCCAGCAGCCCAGCCCGGGGGACCTACGAGCAGTACTTC	CASSPARGTYEQYF
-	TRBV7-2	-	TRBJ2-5	TGTGCCAGCAGCTGGCCGGGGGAGAAAGAGACCCAGTACTTC	CASSWPGEKETQYF
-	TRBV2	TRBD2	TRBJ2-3	TGTGCCAGCATTCGGGACGGGACTAGCGGGTGGGTTAGCACAGATACGCAGTATTTT	CASIRDGTSGWVSTDTQYF
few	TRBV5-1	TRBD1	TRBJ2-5	TGCGCCAGCAACCGAGACAGGGCGCAAGAGACCCAGTACTTC	CASNRDRAQETQYF
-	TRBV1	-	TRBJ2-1	TGCACCAGCAGCCAAGCCTGGGGGGACTACAATGAGCAGTTCTTC	CTSSQAWGDYNEQFF
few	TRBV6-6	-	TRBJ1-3	TGTGCCAGCAGTTACTCGACTGGCTCTGGAAACACCATATATTTT	CASSYSTGSGNTIYF
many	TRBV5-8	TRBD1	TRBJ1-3	TGTGCCAGCAGCTTGGAAATCGGGACAGGTTTCGGCACCATATATTTT	CASSLEIGTGFGTIYF
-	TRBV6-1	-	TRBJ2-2	TGTGCCAGCAGCTTTCAAACAGAAACCGGGGAGCTGTTTTTT	CASSFQTETGELFF
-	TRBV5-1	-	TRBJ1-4	TGCGCCAGCAGCCCGGACATAGATGAAAAACTGTTTTTT	CASSPDIDEKLFF
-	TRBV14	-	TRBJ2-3	TGTGCCAGCAGCATGCGGGGCACAGATACGCAGTATTTT	CASSMRGTDTQYF
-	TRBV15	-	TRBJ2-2	TGTGCCACCAGCAGAGAGCGGGGCTCGAACACCGGGGAGCTGTTTTTT	CATSRERGSNTGELFF
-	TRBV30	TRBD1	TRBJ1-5	TGTGCCTGGAGTCAGGACAGGGGAGGCAATCAGCCCCAGCATTTT	CAWSQDRGGNQPQHF
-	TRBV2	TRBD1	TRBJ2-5	TGTGCCAGCAGTGTGGGGACAGGGCTCCAAGAGACCCAGTACTTC	CASSVGTGLQETQYF
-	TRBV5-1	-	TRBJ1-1	TGCGCCAGCAGCGCGGGGGACACTGAAGCTTTCTTT	CASSAGDTEAFF
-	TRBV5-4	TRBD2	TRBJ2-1	TGTGCCAGCAGCCTTCCGACTAGCGGGATCCACAATGAGCAGTTCTTC	CASSLPTSGIHNEQFF
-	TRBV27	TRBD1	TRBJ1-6	TGTGCCAGCAGGTCCGAACCCGGGACAGGGGGTACAGGCGGTTCACCCCTCCACTTT	CASRSEPGTGGTGGSPLHF
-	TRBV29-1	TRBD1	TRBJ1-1	TGCAGCGTTGAAGATCCCCGACAGGGAATGGTCGAAGCTTTCTTT	CSVEDPRQGMVEAFF
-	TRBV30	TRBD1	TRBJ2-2	TGTGCCTGGATGGGCGTGACAGGGGGCTTGGGGAACACCGGGGAGCTGTTTTTT	CAWMGVTGGLGNTGELFF
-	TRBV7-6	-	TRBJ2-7	TGTGCCAGCAGCCTACTCGAAGCGGGGACAGGTTTCTCCGAGCAGTACTTC	CASSLLEAGTGFSEQYF
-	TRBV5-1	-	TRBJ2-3	TGCGCCAGCAGCTTACTAGACATCACAGATACGCAGTATTTT	CASSLLDITDTQYF
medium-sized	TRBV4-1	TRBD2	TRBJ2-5	TGCGCCAGCAGCCCCCTCAAGGGACTAGCGCAAGAGACCCAGTACTTC	CASSPLKGLAQETQYF
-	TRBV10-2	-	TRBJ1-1	TGCGCCAGCAGTGAATTCGCCGGCAGGATCGCGGGGGGATCCACTGAAGCTTTCTTT	CASSEFAGRIAGGSTEAFF
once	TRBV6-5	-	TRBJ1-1	TGTGCCAGCTGTAGAGGCCCGGGGAACACTGAAGCTTTCTTT	CASCRGPGNTEAFF
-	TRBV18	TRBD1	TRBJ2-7	TGTGCCAGCACAGCCGGGACAGGGACTCACGAGCAGTACTTC	CASTAGTGTHEQYF
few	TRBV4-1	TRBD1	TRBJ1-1	TGCGCCAGCAGCCAAGAAAGACAGGGAAAGAACACTGAAGCTTTCTTT	CASSQERQGKNTEAFF
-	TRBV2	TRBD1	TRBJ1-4	TGTGCCAGCAATCCAGACCAGGGGGCAGTCGAAAAACTGTTTTTT	CASNPDQGAVEKLFF
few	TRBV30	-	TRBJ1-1	TGTGCCTGGAGTGGCGTGAGCCTCATGAACACTGAAGCTTTCTTT	CAWSGVSLMNTEAFF
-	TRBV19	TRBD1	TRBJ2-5	TGTGCCAGTAGTATCCCAGGGGGAGAGACCCAGTACTTC	CASSIPGGETQYF
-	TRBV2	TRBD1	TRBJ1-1	TGTGCCAGCAGTGATAGGGACAGGGCCGGGGGTGAAGCTTTCTTT	CASSDRDRAGGEAFF
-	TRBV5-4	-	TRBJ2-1	TGTGCCAGTGGGGCCGGTGAGCAGTTCTTC	CASGAGEQFF
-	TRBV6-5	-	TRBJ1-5	TGTGCCAGCAGGGAGGGACGGAATAGCAATCAGCCCCAGCATTTT	CASREGRNSNQPQHF
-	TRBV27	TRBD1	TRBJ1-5	TGTGCCAGCAGTATACTGGGACAGCGCAATCAGCCCCAGCATTTT	CASSILGQRNQPQHF
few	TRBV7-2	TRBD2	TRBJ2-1	TGTGCCAGCAGCTCCTTAGCGGGGTCCTACAATGAGCAGTTCTTC	CASSSLAGSYNEQFF
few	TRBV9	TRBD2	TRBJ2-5	TGTGCCAGCAGCAAGACTAGCGGGAGACAAGAGACCCAGTACTTC	CASSKTSGRQETQYF
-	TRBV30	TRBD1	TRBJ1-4	TGTGCCTGGATGGGACAGCAGAATGAAAAACTGTTTTTT	CAWMGQQNEKLFF
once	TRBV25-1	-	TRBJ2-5	TGTGCCACCAGGATGGCAGGGGCAGAGACCCAGTACTTC	CATRMAGAETQYF
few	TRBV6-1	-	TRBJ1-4	TGTGCCAGCGCCTTGGGGGGGGGTGAAAAACTGTTTTTT	CASALGGGEKLFF
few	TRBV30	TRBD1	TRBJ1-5	TGTGCCTGGAGTGACGGGACAGGAATCAATCAGCCCCAGCATTTT	CAWSDGTGINQPQHF
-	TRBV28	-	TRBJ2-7	TGTGCCAGCAGCCGTACCTACGAGCAGTACTTC	CASSRTYEQYF
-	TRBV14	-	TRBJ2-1	TGTGCCAGCAGCCAAGTCAGTTTCGGAGGGCACAATGAGCAGTTCTTC	CASSQVSFGGHNEQFF